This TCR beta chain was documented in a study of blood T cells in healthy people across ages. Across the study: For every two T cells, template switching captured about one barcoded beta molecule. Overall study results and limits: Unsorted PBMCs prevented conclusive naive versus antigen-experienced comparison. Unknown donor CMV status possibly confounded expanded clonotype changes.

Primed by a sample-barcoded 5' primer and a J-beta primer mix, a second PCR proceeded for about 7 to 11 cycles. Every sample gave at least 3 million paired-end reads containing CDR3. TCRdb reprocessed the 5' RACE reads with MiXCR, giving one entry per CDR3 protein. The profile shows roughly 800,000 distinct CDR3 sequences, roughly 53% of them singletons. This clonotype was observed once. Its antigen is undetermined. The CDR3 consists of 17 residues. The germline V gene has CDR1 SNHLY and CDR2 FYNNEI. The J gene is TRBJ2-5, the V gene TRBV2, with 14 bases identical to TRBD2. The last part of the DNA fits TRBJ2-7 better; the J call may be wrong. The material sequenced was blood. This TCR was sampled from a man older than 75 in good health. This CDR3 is CASRGLAGGPRSYEQYF. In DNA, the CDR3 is TGTGCCAGCCGTGGACTAGCGGGAGGTCCCCGCTCCTACGAGCAGTACTTC.